These 19 T cell receptor beta chains were sequenced from one sample in a study of OX40 agonist ivuxolimab in advanced cancers. The assay was immunoSEQ multiplex PCR, and TCRdb's table has in-frame clones only and misses some. The data show 90,000 to 100,000 clones, with roughly 80% seen just once and roughly 1.5% held by the top ten. The sequenced sample was CD4+ or CD8+ T cells sorted from blood, obtained in a trial of the OX40 agonist ivuxolimab. The receptor source for this set is an adult with an advanced solid tumor such as melanoma, head and neck, liver or kidney cancer.

This clone was observed once. The chain has TRBV7-2 and TRBJ2-3; D possibly corresponds to TRBD2 (7 bases). Per the germline V gene, CDR1 is SGHTA and CDR2 is FQGNSA. This CDR3 has 14 amino acids. The V end was cut by 5 bases, the J end by 5 bases, with 14 bases between. Written as DNA, the CDR3 is TGTGCCAGCAGCCGAGGGGGGGGCGTAGATACGCAGTATTTT. Its translation: CASSRGGGVDTQYF.

The rearrangement links TRBV7-9 to TRBJ2-6; no clear D gene. In germline, CDR1 is SEHNR, CDR2 FQNEAQ (reference sequence). This CDR3 has 18 amino acids. The V end lost 5 bases, the J end lost 0 bases, and 17 bases lay between the germline ends. The CDR3 nucleotides are TGTGCCAGCAGCATCACACCTGATATTTACTCTGGGGCCAACGTCCTGACTTTC. Encoded protein: CASSITPDIYSGANVLTF.

The sample holds a few counts of this clone. V usage is TRBV7-2 and J usage is TRBJ1-2, with no clear D. The germline gives CDR1 SGHTA, CDR2 FQGNSA. V shed 1 base and J shed 7 bases, with 10 bases lying between them. CDR3 size: 13 residues. The CDR3 region is CASSLVGSPGYTF. As DNA, the CDR3 is TGTGCCAGCAGCTTAGTAGGTAGCCCTGGCTACACCTTC.

The rearrangement joins TRBV2 to TRBJ1-4, with TRBD1 matching over 7 bases. CDR1 is SNHLY, CDR2 FYNNEI, per germline. With V trimmed by 6 bases and J by 3 bases, 4 bases remained unmatched. The CDR3 runs 14 residues. CDR3 DNA sequence: TGTGCCAGCAGCCTGGGACAGTCTAATGAAAAACTGTTTTTT. Encoded protein: CASSLGQSNEKLFF.

This clone came up once. The chain recombines TRBV5-4 with TRBJ2-1; TRBD2 aligns across 11 bases. This CDR3 contains 16 residues. The V segment lost 5 bases and the J segment 5 bases; nucleotides outside the gene matches: 9. The germline CDR1 and CDR2 sequences are SGHNT and YYREEE (reference sequence). The CDR3 bases are TGTGCCAGCAGGCCAACTAGCGGGAGTCAGAACAATGAGCAGTTCTTC. Translated: CASRPTSGSQNNEQFF. The variable domain in full, with the rest retrieved from reference TRBV5-4 and TRBJ2-1, is ETGVTQSPTHLIKTRGQQVTLRCSSQSGHNTVSWYQQALGQGPQFIFQYYREEENGRGNFPPRFSGLQFPNYSSELNVNALELDDSALYLCASRPTSGSQNNEQFFGPGTRLTVL.

The chain links TRBV5-4 to TRBJ2-1, with D possibly being TRBD2 (5 bases). V was shortened by 2 bases and J by 0 bases, with 12 bases between the two germline ends. CDR3 size: 16 residues. The germline CDR1 and CDR2 sequences are SGHNT and YYREEE (reference sequence). The CDR3 region is CASSLEGSGSYNEQFF. CDR3 bases: TGTGCCAGCAGCTTAGAGGGCTCAGGCTCCTACAATGAGCAGTTCTTC.

This clone was detected once. This chain connects TRBV25-1 to TRBJ2-3; D is uncertain. This CDR3 region has 14 residues. CDR1 MGHDK and CDR2 SYGVNS come from the germline V gene. Trimming shortened V by 3 bases and J by 5 bases, and 12 bases separated the two germline ends. CDR3 nucleotide sequence: TGTGCCAGCAGTGATCCGGCCAGTATAGATACGCAGTATTTT. Its protein is CASSDPASIDTQYF.

This chain connects TRBV18 to TRBJ1-4; D perhaps matches TRBD1 (5 bases). V shed 1 base and J shed 5 bases, with 5 bases lying between them. Germline V gives CDR1 KGHSH, CDR2 LQKENI. This CDR3 has 13 residues. CDR3 sequence reads: CASSPRQNEKLFF. CDR3 DNA: TGTGCCAGCTCACCACGACAGAATGAAAAACTGTTTTTT.

This clone was observed a handful of times. The chain recombines TRBV19 with TRBJ2-3; 11 bases line up with TRBD1. V gave up 3 bases and J gave up 5 bases; unmatched junction bases: 1. The CDR3 runs 14 residues. Germline assignment: CDR1 LNHDA and CDR2 SQIVND (reference sequence). The CDR3 DNA sequence: TGTGCCAGTAGTATGGACAGGGGGCAAGATACGCAGTATTTT. Protein: CASSMDRGQDTQYF. Complete variable domain (other parts from reference TRBV19 and TRBJ2-3): DGGITQSPKYLFRKEGQNVTLSCEQNLNHDAMYWYRQDPGQGLRLIYYSQIVNDFQKGDIAEGYSVSREKKESFPLTVTSAQKNPTAFYLCASSMDRGQDTQYFGPGTRLTVL.

The chain uses TRBV28 and TRBJ2-6; 7 nucleotides align to TRBD1. Losses at the gene ends were 8 bases for V and 4 bases for J; bases not matched to a gene: 5. The CDR3 consists of 14 residues. Germline values: CDR1 MDHEN, CDR2 SYDVKM. CDR3 residues: CASVGGGGANVLTF. CDR3 bases: TGTGCCAGCGTAGGGGGCGGCGGGGCCAACGTCCTGACTTTC.

The V gene is TRBV6-5, the J gene TRBJ1-1; possible D gene TRBD1, 5 bases. CDR1 is MNHEY, CDR2 SVGAGI, per germline. This CDR3 contains 13 residues. The V and J ends lost 5 bases and 5 bases respectively, with 12 bases between them. CDR3 DNA: TGTGCCAGCAGTCCGAGGGGCGCAACTGAAGCTTTCTTT. Translating gives CASSPRGATEAFF.

The DNA for the CDR3 is TGTGCCAGCAGGTCCCGTGACAGGGTGTTCGACGAGCAGTACTTC. Amino acid sequence: CASRSRDRVFDEQYF. The chain joins TRBV28 to TRBJ2-7; 7 positions match TRBD1. CDR3 length equals 15 residues. CDR1 MDHEN and CDR2 SYDVKM come from the germline V gene. The V gene end was trimmed by 6 bases and the J gene end by 5 bases; junction bases not matched to a gene: 13.

This clone was picked up one time. This rearrangement joins TRBV14 to TRBJ2-7; D unclear. CDR3 length equals 12 residues. Deletions cut 3 bases from V and 2 bases from J, with 5 bases between. Germline V lookup: CDR1 SGHDN, CDR2 FVKESK. The chain's CDR3 is CASSHNTYEQYF. In nucleotides, the CDR3 is TGTGCCAGCAGCCATAATACCTACGAGCAGTACTTC.

V gene TRBV21-1 combines with J gene TRBJ1-4; TRBD1 reflects the table's D call only, with no check against the DNA. TRBV21-1 is annotated as a pseudogene. The CDR3 loop spans 13 amino acids. This CDR3 is CASSMLQGEKLFF. In DNA form, the CDR3 reads TGTGCCAGCAGCATGTTACAGGGGGAAAAACTGTTTTTT.

The rearrangement joins TRBV16 to TRBJ1-3; D not resolved. The V gene lost 0 bases and the J gene lost 4 bases, with 4 bases spanning the gap. This CDR3 region has 13 residues. Germline V lookup: CDR1 KGHSY, CDR2 FQNENV. CDR3 protein: CASSQSVGNTIYF. The CDR3 DNA follows: TGTGCCAGCAGCCAATCTGTCGGAAACACCATATATTTT.

The chain employs TRBV5-6 and TRBJ2-3, with a weak D call TRBD2 (5 bases). There are 16 residues in the CDR3. V gave up 0 bases and J gave up 6 bases, with 17 bases separating them. The germline V gene has CDR1 SGHDT and CDR2 YYEEEE. The CDR3 reads CASSLGLRAGGDTQYF. CDR3 bases: TGTGCCAGCAGCTTGGGTCTTCGGGCTGGAGGTGATACGCAGTATTTT.

This clone came up a few times. This chain links TRBV6-6 with TRBJ1-4, with D uncertain. The CDR3 consists of 11 residues. Germline CDR1 is MNHNY and CDR2 is SVGAGI (reference sequence). V shed 6 bases and J shed 8 bases, with 7 bases lying between them. The CDR3 DNA reads as TGTGCCAGCAGACGACTCGAAAAACTGTTTTTT. Protein product: CASRRLEKLFF.

The chain uses TRBV28 and TRBJ2-5, with a tentative D call TRBD1 (5 bases). CDR3 size: 16 residues. V was pared by 4 bases and J by 5 bases, with 20 bases between. Germline lookup yields CDR1 MDHEN and CDR2 SYDVKM. The CDR3 sequence is CASSSAGDRIGETQYF. Written as DNA, the CDR3 is TGTGCCAGCAGTTCCGCCGGCGACAGAATTGGGGAGACCCAGTACTTC.

The chain employs TRBV11-2 and TRBJ2-7, with no clear D. The CDR3 loop spans 15 amino acids. Trimming pared 4 bases from V and 4 bases from J, leaving 17 bases between. Per germline, CDR1 SGHAT and CDR2 FQNNGV. CDR3 nucleotide sequence: TGTGCCAGCAGCTCGCCCAGAGGTACTCTGTACGAGCAGTACTTC. Protein: CASSSPRGTLYEQYF. The whole variable domain, filled in from reference TRBV11-2 and TRBJ2-7, reads EAGVAQSPRYKIIEKRQSVAFWCNPISGHATLYWYQQILGQGPKLLIQFQNNGVVDDSQLPKDRFSAERLKGVDSTLKIQPAKLEDSAVYLCASSSPRGTLYEQYFGPGTRLTVT.